One and the same sample provided the 3 T cell receptor beta chains below, sequenced in a study of shared clonotypes between healthy human individuals. Here immunoSEQ multiplex PCR was the method, and the copy in TCRdb shows in-frame clones only, minus some. Of 2 million to 2.5 million clones listed, approximately 90% are singletons. Sequencing was done on a sample of naive CD4+ T cells from PBMCs. Subset noted: CD45RA+ positively selected. The receptors stem from a man aged 18 to 30 in good health. Some clones in this sample may be carry-over from other donors' samples.

The V gene is TRBV20-1, the J gene TRBJ2-7; D gene unclear. CDR1 DFQATT and CDR2 SNEGSKA come from the germline V gene (reference sequence). Trimming pared 3 bases from V and 5 bases from J, leaving 8 bases between. This CDR3 has 11 amino acids. The CDR3 coding sequence is TGCAGTGCTAGCTTACTCCACGAGCAGTACTTC. Amino acids: CSASLLHEQYF.

The rearrangement uses TRBV7-6 and TRBJ2-1; no reliable D call. V was cut by 5 bases and J by 9 bases, with 14 bases left in between. Per germline, CDR1 SGHVS and CDR2 FNYEAQ. The CDR3 has 13 residues. CDR3 nucleotide sequence: TGTGCCAGCAGCCACATAGCCTCAGCTGAGCAGTTCTTC. Residues: CASSHIASAEQFF.

The gene calls are TRBV5-4 and TRBJ2-1; D unclear. Deletions cut 2 bases from V and 5 bases from J, with 5 bases between. The length of the CDR3 is 12 residues. Germline V gene lookup returns CDR1 SGHNT and CDR2 YYREEE (reference sequence). DNA for the CDR3: TGTGCCAGCAGCTTCAGCGACAATGAGCAGTTCTTC. Translated: CASSFSDNEQFF.